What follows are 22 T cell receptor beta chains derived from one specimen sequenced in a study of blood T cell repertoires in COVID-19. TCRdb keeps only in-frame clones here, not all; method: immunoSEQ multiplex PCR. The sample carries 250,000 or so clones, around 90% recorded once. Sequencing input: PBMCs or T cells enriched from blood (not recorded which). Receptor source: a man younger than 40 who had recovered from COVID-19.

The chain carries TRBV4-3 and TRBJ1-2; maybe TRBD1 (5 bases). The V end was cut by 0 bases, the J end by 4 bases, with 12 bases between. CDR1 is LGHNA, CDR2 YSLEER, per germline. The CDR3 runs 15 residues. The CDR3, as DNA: TGCGCCAGCAGCCAAGATTGGGGCAGCCTCTATGGCTACACCTTC. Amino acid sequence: CASSQDWGSLYGYTF.

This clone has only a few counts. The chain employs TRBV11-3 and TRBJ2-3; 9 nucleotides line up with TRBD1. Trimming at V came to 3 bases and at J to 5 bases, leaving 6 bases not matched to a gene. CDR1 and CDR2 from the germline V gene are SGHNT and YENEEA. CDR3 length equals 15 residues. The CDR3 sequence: CASSFGQGRVDTQYF. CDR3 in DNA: TGTGCCAGCAGCTTCGGACAGGGGAGAGTAGATACGCAGTATTTT.

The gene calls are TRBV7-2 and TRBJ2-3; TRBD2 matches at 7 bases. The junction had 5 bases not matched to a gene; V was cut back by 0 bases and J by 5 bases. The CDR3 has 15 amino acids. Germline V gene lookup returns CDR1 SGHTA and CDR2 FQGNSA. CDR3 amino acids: CASSLALGGGDTQYF. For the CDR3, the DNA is TGTGCCAGCAGCTTAGCGCTGGGGGGGGGAGATACGCAGTATTTT.

The CDR3 spells CAGSQGRTDTQYF. For the CDR3, the DNA is TGTGCCGGGAGTCAGGGGCGCACAGATACGCAGTATTTT. V and J are TRBV19 and TRBJ2-3, with D possibly being TRBD1 (6 bases). Trimming took 11 bases from V and 1 from J, leaving 13 bases between them. Germline V gene lookup returns CDR1 LNHDA and CDR2 SQIVND (reference sequence). The length of the CDR3 is 13 residues.

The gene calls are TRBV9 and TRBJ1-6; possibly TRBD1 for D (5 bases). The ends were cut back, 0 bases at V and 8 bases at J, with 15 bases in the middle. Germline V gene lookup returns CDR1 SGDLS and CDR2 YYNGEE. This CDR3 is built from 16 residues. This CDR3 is CASSVGMSREDSPLHF. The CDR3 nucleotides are TGTGCCAGCAGCGTAGGCATGTCCAGGGAGGATTCACCCCTCCACTTT.

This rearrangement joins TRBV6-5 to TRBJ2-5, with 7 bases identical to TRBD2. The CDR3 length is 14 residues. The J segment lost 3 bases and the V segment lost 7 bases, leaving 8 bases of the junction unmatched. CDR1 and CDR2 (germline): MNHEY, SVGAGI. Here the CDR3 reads CASTFIAGEETQYF. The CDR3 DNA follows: TGTGCCAGCACTTTTATCGCGGGAGAAGAGACCCAGTACTTC.

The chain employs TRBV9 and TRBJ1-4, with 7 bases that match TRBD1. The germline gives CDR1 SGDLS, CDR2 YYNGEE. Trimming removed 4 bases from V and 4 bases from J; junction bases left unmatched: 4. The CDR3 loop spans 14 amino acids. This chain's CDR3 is CASSQGVDNEKLFF. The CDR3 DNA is TGTGCCAGCAGCCAGGGGGTGGATAATGAAAAACTGTTTTTT.

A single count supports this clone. The CDR3 loop is CATSQPTGMADTQYF. In DNA form, the CDR3 reads TGTGCCACCTCCCAACCGACAGGAATGGCAGATACGCAGTATTTT. The chain is built from TRBV24-1 and TRBJ2-3, with D perhaps TRBD1 (6 bases). CDR3 length: 15 residues. CDR1 is KGHDR and CDR2 is SFDVKD in the germline V gene. Trimming removed 9 bases at V and 4 bases at J, with 19 bases between.

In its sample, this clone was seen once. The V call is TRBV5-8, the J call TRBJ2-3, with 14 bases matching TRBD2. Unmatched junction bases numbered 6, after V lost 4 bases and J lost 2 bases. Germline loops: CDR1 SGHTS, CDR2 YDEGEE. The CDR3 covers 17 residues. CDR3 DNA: TGTGCCAGCAGCCCCGGACTAGCGGGAGGCACCACAGATACGCAGTATTTT. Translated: CASSPGLAGGTTDTQYF.

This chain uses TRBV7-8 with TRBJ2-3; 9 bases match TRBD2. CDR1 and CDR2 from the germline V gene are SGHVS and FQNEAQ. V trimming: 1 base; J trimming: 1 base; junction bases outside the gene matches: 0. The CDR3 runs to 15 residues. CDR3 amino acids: CASSLVAGGTDTQYF. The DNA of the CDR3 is TGTGCCAGCAGCTTAGTAGCGGGGGGCACAGATACGCAGTATTTT.

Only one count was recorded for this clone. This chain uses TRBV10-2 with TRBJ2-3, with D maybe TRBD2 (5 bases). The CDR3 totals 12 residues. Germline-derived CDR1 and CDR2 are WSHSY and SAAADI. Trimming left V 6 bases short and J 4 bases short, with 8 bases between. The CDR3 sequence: CASSLGADTQYF. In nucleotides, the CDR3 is TGCGCCAGCAGCCTGGGAGCAGATACGCAGTATTTT.

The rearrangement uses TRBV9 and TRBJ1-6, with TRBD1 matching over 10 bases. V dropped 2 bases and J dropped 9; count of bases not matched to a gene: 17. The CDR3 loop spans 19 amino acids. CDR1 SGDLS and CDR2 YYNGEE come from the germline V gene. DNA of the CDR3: TGTGCCAGCAGCGTCGACCGGGACAGGGGAGTGAAAGGTGGTTCACCCCTCCACTTT. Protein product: CASSVDRDRGVKGGSPLHF.

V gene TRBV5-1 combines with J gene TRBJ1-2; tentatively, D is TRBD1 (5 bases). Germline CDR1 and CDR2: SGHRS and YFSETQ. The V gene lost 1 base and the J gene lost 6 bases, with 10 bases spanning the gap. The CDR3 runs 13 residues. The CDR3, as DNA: TGCGCCAGCAGCTTGAACCGGGGGGATGGCTACACCTTC. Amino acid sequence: CASSLNRGDGYTF.

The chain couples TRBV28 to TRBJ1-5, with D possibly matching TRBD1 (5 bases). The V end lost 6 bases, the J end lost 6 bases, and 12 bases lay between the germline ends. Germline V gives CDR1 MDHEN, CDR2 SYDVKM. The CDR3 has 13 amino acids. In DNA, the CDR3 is TGTGCCAGCAGCCTGGACGGGGGTCAGCCCCAGCATTTT. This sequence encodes CASSLDGGQPQHF.

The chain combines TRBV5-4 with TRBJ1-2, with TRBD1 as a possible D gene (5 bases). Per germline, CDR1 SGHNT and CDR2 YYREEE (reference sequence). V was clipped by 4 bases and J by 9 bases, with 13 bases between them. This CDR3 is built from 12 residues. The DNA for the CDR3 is TGTGCCAGCAGCCAGGGTCCTAGGAGCTACACCTTC. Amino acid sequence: CASSQGPRSYTF.

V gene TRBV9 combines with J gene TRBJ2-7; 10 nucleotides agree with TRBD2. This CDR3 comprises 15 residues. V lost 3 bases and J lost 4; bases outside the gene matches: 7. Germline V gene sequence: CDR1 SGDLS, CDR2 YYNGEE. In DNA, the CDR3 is TGTGCCAGCAGCGGGACTAGCGGTGATATTTACGAGCAGTACTTC. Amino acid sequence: CASSGTSGDIYEQYF.

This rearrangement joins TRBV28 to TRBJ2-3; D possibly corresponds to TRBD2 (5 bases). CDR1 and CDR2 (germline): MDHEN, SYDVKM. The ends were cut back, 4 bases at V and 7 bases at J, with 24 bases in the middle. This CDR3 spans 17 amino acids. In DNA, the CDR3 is TGTGCCAGCAGTTCCCGCGCGAGGGCCGGTTCTCTGCATACGCAGTATTTT. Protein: CASSSRARAGSLHTQYF.

CDR3 nucleotide sequence: TGTGCCAGCAGCTCCAGAGACGACATTTTCTCTGGGGCCAACGTCCTGACTTTC. Its translation is CASSSRDDIFSGANVLTF. This chain links TRBV7-9 with TRBJ2-6; no clear D gene. CDR1 and CDR2 from the germline V gene are SEHNR and FQNEAQ (reference sequence). The germline V and J ends were trimmed by 4 bases and 0 bases, with 16 bases remaining between them. This CDR3 comprises 18 residues. Combining the CDR3 with reference TRBV7-9 and TRBJ2-6 gives the whole variable domain DTGVSQNPRHKITKRGQNVTFRCDPISEHNRLYWYRQTLGQGPEFLTYFQNEAQLEKSRLLSDRFSAERPKGSFSTLEIQRTEQGDSAMYLCASSSRDDIFSGANVLTFGAGSRLTVL.

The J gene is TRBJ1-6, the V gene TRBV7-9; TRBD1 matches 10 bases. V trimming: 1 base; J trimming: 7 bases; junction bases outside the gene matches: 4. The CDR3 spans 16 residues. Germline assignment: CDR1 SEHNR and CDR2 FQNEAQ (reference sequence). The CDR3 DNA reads TGTGCCAGCAGCTTAGTAGAGACAGGGGGCAATTCACCCCTCCACTTT. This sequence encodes CASSLVETGGNSPLHF.

The CDR3: CASSYTPSGADEQFF. CDR3 sequence (DNA): TGTGCCAGCAGCTACACGCCTAGCGGGGCCGATGAGCAGTTCTTC. V and J are TRBV3-1 (or the pseudogene TRBV3-2) and TRBJ2-1, with TRBD2 matching over 9 bases. The V gene end was trimmed by 5 bases and the J gene end by 8 bases; junction bases not matched to a gene: 10. Per germline, CDR1 LGHDT and CDR2 YNNKEL (reference sequence). This CDR3 has 15 residues.

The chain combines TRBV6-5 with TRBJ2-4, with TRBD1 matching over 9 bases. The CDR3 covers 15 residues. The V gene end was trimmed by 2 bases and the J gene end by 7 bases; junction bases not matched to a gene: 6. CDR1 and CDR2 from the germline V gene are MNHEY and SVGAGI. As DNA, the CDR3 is TGTGCCAGCAGTTACGCGGGACAGGGAGGCAACATTCAGTACTTC. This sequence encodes CASSYAGQGGNIQYF.

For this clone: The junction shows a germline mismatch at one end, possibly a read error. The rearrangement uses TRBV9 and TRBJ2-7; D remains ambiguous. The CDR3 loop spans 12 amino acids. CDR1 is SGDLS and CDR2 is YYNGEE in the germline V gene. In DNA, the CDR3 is TGTGCCAGCAGCCCCGACTCCCACGAGCAGTACTTC. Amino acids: CASSPDSHEQYF.